This TCR beta chain originates from a study of OX40 agonist ivuxolimab in advanced cancers. The germline CDR1 and CDR2 sequences are SGHVS and FNYEAQ. V was shortened by 1 base and J by 0 bases, with 7 bases between the two germline ends. The CDR3 length is 14 residues. TCRdb's copy holds only in-frame clones and misses some; the assay was immunoSEQ multiplex PCR. The sample yields around 88,000 clones, under 95% seen once. The TCR was taken from an adult with an advanced solid tumor such as melanoma, head and neck, liver or kidney cancer. Source: CD4+ or CD8+ T cells sorted from blood, taken in a trial of the OX40 agonist ivuxolimab. J is TRBJ2-7 and V is TRBV7-6, with D uncertain. The CDR3 sequence: CASSLGWSSYEQYF. The CDR3 DNA sequence: TGTGCCAGCAGCTTAGGTTGGAGCTCCTACGAGCAGTACTTC.